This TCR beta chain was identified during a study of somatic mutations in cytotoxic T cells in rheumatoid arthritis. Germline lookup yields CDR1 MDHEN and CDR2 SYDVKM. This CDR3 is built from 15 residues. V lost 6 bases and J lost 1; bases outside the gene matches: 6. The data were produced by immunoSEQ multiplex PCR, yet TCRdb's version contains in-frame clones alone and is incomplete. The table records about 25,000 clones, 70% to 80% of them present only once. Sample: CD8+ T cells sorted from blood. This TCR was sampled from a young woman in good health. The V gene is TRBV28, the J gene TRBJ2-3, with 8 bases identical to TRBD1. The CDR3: CASSGDRGGTDTQYF. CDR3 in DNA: TGTGCCAGCAGCGGTGACAGGGGCGGCACAGATACGCAGTATTTT.